This T cell receptor (beta chain) emerged from a study of blood T cell repertoires in COVID-19. Study details: From the United States, Italy and Spain came samples of acute and convalescent COVID-19. PBMCs, B-cell-depleted T cells, or T cells provided the cDNA or gDNA that made up the material.

Original data processing: How many nucleated cells were present was estimated from reference gene primer amplification. Using immunoSEQ multiplex PCR, the repertoire was profiled, and TCRdb retains in-frame clones only, with some absent. That table is the source of V, J and clone size, and D and trimming were worked out from the DNA. The sample lists a few hundred thousand clones; roughly 88% were seen once. CDR3 length: 15 amino acids. The V gene end was trimmed by 8 bases and the J gene end by 7 bases; junction bases not matched to a gene: 13. Germline CDR1 reads LNHNV; CDR2 reads YYDKDF (reference sequence).

Material: peripheral blood. This chain joins TRBV15 and TRBJ2-2; 7 bases are a match to TRBD2. This clonotype was obtained from a woman in her forties or fifties with active or convalescent COVID-19. CDR3 nucleotide sequence: TGTGCCACCTCCCTCGGCGGGAGTAAGGGCGGGGAGCTGTTTTTT. Its protein is CATSLGGSKGGELFF.